This record covers a single TCR beta chain. Its antigen remains unknown. This entry belongs to a study of T-cell memory formation after mild COVID-19. Study as a whole: Among the donors, TCR clusters were largely specific to each donor.

TCRdb independently ran MiXCR on the 5' RACE reads; one entry per CDR3 protein. The sample has some 150,000 distinct CDR3 sequences, under 25% seen once. Study-wide findings and caveats: For contracting clones, CD4+ ones sat mainly in CM and EM, CD8+ in EMRA.

This CDR3 spans 15 amino acids. Germline values: CDR1 SQVTM, CDR2 ANQGSEA. Trimming took off 6 bases at V and 1 base at J, with 16 bases between the two ends. This TCR derives from an adult woman who had mild COVID-19 (a few samples of this study predate the infection). Cell type and time point are not known. The chain has TRBV29-1 and TRBJ2-4; D is possibly TRBD2 (5 bases). The sequenced sample consisted of PBMCs or a T cell subset sorted from them (not recorded which). The CDR3 sequence: CSVVTGLAAKNIQYF. The DNA of the CDR3 is TGCAGCGTCGTGACGGGGTTAGCGGCCAAAAACATTCAGTACTTC.